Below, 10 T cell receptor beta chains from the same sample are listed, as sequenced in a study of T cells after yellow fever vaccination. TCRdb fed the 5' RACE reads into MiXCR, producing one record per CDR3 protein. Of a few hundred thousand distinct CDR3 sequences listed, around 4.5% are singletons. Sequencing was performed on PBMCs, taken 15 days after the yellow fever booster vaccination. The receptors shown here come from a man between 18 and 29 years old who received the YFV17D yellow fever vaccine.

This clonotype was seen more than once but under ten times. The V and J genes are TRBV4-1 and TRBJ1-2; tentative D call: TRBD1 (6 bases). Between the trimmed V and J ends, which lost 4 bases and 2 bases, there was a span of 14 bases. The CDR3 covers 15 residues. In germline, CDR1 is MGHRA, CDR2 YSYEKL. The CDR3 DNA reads TGCGCCAGCAGCCCCTCGGGAGGGACAAACTATGGCTACACCTTC. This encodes CASSPSGGTNYGYTF.

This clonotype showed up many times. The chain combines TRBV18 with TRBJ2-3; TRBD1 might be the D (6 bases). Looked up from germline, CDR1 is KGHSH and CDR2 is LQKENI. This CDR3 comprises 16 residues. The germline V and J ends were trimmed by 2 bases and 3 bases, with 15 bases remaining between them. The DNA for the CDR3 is TGTGCCAGCTCACCATTGGCAGGACAGATGACAGATACGCAGTATTTT. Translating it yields CASSPLAGQMTDTQYF.

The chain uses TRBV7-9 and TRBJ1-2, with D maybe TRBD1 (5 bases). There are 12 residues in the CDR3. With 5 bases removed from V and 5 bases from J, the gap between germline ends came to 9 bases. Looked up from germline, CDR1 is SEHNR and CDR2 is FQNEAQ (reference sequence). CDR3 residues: CASSKTAYGYTF. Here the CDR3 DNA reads TGTGCCAGCAGCAAGACAGCTTATGGCTACACCTTC.

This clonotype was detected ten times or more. The CDR3 DNA is TGTGCCAGCAGTCGACGAGGAGTTTACACTGAAGCTTTCTTT. The encoded protein is CASSRRGVYTEAFF. The chain employs TRBV27 and TRBJ1-1, with no clear D. Per the germline V gene, CDR1 is MNHEY and CDR2 is SMNVEV (reference sequence). V shed 5 bases and J shed 3 bases, with 13 bases lying between them. This CDR3 region has 14 residues.

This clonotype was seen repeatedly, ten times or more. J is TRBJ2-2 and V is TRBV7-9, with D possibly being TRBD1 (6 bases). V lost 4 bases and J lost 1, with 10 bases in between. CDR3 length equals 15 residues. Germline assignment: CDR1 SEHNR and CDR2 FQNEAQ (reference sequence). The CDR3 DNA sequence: TGTGCCAGCAGCTGGACAGCAGGGAACACCGGGGAGCTGTTTTTT. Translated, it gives CASSWTAGNTGELFF.

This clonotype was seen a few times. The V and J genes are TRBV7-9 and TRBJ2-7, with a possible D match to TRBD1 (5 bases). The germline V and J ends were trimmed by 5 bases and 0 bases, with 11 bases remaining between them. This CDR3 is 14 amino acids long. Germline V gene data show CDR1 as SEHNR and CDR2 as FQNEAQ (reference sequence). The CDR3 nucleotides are TGTGCCAGCAGCGAACAGGAGAGCTCCTACGAGCAGTACTTC. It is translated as CASSEQESSYEQYF.

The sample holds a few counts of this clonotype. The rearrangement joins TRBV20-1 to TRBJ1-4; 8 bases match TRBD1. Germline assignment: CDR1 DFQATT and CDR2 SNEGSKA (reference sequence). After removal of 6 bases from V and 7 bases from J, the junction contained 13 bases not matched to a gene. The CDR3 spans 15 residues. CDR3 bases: TGCAGTGCCAGTCCCCCGACAGGGGCCGGTGAAAAACTGTTTTTT. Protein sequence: CSASPPTGAGEKLFF.

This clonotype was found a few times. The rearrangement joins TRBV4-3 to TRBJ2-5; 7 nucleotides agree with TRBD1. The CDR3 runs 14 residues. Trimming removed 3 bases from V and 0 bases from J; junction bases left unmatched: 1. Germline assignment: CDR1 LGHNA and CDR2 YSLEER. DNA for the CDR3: TGCGCCAGCAGCCAGGGACAGTACCAAGAGACCCAGTACTTC. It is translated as CASSQGQYQETQYF.

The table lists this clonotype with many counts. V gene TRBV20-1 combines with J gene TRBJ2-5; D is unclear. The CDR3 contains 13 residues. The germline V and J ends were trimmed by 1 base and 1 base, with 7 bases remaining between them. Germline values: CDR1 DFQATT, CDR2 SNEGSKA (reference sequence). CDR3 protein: CSARAGIQETQYF. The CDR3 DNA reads TGCAGTGCTAGAGCGGGCATCCAAGAGACCCAGTACTTC.

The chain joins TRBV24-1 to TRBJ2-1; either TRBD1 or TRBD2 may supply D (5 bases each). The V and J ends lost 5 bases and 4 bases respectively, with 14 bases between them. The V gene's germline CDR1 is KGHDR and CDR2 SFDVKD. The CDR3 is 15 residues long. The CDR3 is CATSGTGTFYNEQFF. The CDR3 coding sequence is TGTGCCACCAGTGGAACCGGGACCTTTTACAATGAGCAGTTCTTC.